This note documents a single T cell receptor beta chain sequence. Its matching antigen is unknown. The data belong to a study of OX40 agonist ivuxolimab in advanced cancers. Study findings and constraints: The mean number of expanded clones was higher in CD8+ T cells than in CD4+.

Germline V gene lookup returns CDR1 SGHAT and CDR2 FQNNGV. The CDR3 contains 15 residues. V gave up 2 bases and J gave up 3 bases; unmatched junction bases: 7. Assay used: immunoSEQ multiplex PCR; TCRdb lists only in-frame clones, some missing. The sample holds around 69,000 clones, 65% to 90% seen once. The input for sequencing was CD4+ or CD8+ T cells sorted from blood, taken in a trial of the OX40 agonist ivuxolimab. The sequence derives from an adult with an advanced solid tumor such as melanoma, head and neck, liver or kidney cancer. V and J are TRBV11-2 and TRBJ2-7; 7 bases match TRBD1. The CDR3 nucleotides are TGTGCCAGCAGCTTAAGGGCAGGGGGATACTACGAGCAGTACTTC. This encodes CASSLRAGGYYEQYF.